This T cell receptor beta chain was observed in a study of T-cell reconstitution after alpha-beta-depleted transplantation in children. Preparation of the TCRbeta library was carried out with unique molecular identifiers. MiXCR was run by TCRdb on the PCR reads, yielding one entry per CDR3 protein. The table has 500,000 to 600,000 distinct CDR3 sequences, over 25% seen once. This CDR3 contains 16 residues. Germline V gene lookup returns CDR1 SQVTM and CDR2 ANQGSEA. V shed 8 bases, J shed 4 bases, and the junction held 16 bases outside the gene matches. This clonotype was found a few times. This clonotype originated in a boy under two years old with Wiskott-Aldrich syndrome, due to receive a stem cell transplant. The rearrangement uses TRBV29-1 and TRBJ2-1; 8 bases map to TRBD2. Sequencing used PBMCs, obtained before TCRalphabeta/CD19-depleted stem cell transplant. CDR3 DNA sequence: TGCAGCACCGCGGGTCTCGCGGGAGGAAAATACAATGAGCAGTTCTTC. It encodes CSTAGLAGGKYNEQFF.